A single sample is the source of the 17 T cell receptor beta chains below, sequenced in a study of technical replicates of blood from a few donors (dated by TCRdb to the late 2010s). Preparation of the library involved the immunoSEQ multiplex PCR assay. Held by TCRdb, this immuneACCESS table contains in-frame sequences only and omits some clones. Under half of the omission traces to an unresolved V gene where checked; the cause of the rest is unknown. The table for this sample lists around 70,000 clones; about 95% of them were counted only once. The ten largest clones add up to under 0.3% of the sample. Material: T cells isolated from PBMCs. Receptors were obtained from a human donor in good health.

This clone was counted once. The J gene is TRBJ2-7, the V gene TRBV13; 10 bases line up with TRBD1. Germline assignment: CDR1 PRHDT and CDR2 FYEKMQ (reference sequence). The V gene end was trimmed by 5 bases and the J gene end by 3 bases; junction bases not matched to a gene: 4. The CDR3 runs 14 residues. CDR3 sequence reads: CASSQGQGSYEQYF. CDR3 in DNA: TGTGCCAGCAGCCAGGGACAGGGGAGCTACGAGCAGTACTTC.

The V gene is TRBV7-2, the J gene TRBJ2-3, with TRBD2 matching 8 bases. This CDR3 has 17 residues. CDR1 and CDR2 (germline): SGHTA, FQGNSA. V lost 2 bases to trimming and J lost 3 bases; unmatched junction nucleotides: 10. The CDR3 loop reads CASSLIGRVSVTDTQYF. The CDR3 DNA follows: TGTGCCAGCAGCTTAATCGGGAGGGTCAGTGTGACAGATACGCAGTATTTT. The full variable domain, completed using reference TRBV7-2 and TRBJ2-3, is GAGVSQSPSNKVTEKGKDVELRCDPISGHTALYWYRQSLGQGLEFLIYFQGNSAPDKSGLPSDRFSAERTGGSVSTLTIQRTQQEDSAVYLCASSLIGRVSVTDTQYFGPGTRLTVL.

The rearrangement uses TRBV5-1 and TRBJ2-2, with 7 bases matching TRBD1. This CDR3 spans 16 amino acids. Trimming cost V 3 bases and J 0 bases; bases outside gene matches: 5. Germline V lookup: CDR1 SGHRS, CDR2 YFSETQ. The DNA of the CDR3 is TGCGCCAGCAGCTCGACAGGGTTCACGAACACCGGGGAGCTGTTTTTT. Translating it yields CASSSTGFTNTGELFF. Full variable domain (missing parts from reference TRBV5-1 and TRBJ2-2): KAGVTQTPRYLIKTRGQQVTLSCSPISGHRSVSWYQQTPGQGLQFLFEYFSETQRNKGNFPGRFSGRQFSNSRSEMNVSTLELGDSALYLCASSSTGFTNTGELFFGEGSRLTVL.

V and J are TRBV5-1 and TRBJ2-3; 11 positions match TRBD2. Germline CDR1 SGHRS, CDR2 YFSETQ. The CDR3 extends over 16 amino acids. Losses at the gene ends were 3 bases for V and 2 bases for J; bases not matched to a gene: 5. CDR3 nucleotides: TGCGCCAGCAGCTCCCGTAGCGGGGGGGACACAGATACGCAGTATTTT. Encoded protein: CASSSRSGGDTDTQYF. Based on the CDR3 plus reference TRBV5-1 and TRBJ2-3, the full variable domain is KAGVTQTPRYLIKTRGQQVTLSCSPISGHRSVSWYQQTPGQGLQFLFEYFSETQRNKGNFPGRFSGRQFSNSRSEMNVSTLELGDSALYLCASSSRSGGDTDTQYFGPGTRLTVL.

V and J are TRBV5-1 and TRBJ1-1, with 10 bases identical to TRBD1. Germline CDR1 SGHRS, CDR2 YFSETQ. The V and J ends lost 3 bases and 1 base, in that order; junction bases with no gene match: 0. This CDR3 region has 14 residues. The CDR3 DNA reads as TGCGCCAGCAGCTGGGACAGGGGGAACACTGAAGCTTTCTTT. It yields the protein CASSWDRGNTEAFF.

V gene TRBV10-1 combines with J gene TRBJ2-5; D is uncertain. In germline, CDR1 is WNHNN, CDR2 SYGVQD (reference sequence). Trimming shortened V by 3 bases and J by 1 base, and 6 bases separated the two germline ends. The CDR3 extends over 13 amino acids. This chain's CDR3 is CASSEYSQETQYF. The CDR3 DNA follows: TGCGCCAGCAGTGAATACAGCCAAGAGACCCAGTACTTC.

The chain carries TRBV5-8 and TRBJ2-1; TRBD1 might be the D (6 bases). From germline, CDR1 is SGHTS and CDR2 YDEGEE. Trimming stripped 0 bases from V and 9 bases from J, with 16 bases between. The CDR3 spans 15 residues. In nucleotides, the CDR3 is TGTGCCAGCAGCTTGGAGGACAGCTCGTTTGGTGAGCAGTTCTTC. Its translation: CASSLEDSSFGEQFF.

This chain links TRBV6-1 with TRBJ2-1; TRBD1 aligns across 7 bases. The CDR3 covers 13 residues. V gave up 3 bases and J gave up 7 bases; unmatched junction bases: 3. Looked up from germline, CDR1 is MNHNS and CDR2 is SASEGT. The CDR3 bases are TGTGCCAGCAGTGATCCAGGGGGTAATGAGCAGTTCTTC. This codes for CASSDPGGNEQFF.

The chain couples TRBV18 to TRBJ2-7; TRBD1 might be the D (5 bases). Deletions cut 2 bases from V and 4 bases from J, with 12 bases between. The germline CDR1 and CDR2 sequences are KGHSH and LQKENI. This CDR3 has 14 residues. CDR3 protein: CASSPSDNPYEQYF. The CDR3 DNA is TGTGCCAGCTCACCATCGGACAACCCTTACGAGCAGTACTTC. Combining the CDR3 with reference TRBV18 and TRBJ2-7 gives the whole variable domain NAGVMQNPRHLVRRRGQEARLRCSPMKGHSHVYWYRQLPEEGLKFMVYLQKENIIDESGMPKERFSAEFPKEGPSILRIQQVVRGDSAAYFCASSPSDNPYEQYFGPGTRLTVT.

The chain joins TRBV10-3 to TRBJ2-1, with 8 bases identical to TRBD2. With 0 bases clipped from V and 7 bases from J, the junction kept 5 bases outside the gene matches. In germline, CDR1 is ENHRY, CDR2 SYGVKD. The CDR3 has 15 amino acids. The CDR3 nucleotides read TGTGCCATCAGTGAGTCGACGGGAGGGCCTAATGAGCAGTTCTTC. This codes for CAISESTGGPNEQFF.

CDR3 nucleotide sequence: TGTGCTAGTGGTTCCATAGCCTTAGAGACGAATGAGCAGTTCTTC. This gives the protein CASGSIALETNEQFF. V gene TRBV12-5 combines with J gene TRBJ2-1, with D uncertain. In germline, CDR1 is LGHNT, CDR2 FRNRAP. Trimming removed 4 bases at V and 7 bases at J, with 17 bases between. The CDR3 totals 15 residues.

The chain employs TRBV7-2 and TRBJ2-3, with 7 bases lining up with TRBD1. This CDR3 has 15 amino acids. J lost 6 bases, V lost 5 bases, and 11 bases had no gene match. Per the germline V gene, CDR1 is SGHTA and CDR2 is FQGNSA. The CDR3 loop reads CASSRAKGATDTQYF. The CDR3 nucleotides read TGTGCCAGCAGCCGCGCCAAGGGGGCCACGGATACGCAGTATTTT.

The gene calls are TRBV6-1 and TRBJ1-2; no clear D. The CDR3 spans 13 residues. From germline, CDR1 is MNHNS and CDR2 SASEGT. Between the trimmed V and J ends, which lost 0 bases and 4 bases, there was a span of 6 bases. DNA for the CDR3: TGTGCCAGCAGTGAAGCGGGCAGCTATGGCTACACCTTC. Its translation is CASSEAGSYGYTF.

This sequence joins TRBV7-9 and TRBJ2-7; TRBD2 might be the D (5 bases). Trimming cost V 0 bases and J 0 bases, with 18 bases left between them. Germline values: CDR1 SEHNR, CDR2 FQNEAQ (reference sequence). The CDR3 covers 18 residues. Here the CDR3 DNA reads TGTGCCAGCAGCTTAGCTCCGGGATCGGCGTTGGGCTCCTACGAGCAGTACTTC. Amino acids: CASSLAPGSALGSYEQYF.

CDR3 sequence (DNA): TGCGCCAGCAGCCCAACAGAAAGGGAAAAACTGTTTTTT. Its protein product is CASSPTEREKLFF. V is TRBV4-1 and J is TRBJ1-4; D remains unclear. Trimming left V 4 bases short and J 8 bases short, with 11 bases between. Per the germline V gene, CDR1 is MGHRA and CDR2 is YSYEKL. CDR3 length equals 13 residues.

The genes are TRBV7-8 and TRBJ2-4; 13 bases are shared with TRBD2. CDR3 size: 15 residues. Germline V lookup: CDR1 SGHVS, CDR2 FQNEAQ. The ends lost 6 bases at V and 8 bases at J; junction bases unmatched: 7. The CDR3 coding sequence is TGTGCCAGCAGTCCTGGACTAGCGGGAGAGTACATTCAGTACTTC. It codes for CASSPGLAGEYIQYF.

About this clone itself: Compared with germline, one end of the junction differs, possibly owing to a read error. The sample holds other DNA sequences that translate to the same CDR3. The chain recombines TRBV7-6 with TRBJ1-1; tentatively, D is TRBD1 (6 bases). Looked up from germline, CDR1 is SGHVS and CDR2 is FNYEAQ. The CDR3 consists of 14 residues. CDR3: CASSLTGLNTEAFF. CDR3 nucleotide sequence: TGTGCCAGTAGCTTAACAGGGCTGAACACTGAAGCTTTCTTT.